The 22 T cell receptor beta chains below all came from one sample that was sequenced in a study of cytomegalovirus exposure and HLA in healthy donors. PCR used 60 Vbeta primers and 13 Jbeta primers. Profiling relied on immunoSEQ multiplex PCR, and the TCRdb table lists in-frame clones only, not all of them. The repertoire holds approximately 100,000 clones, 60% to 80% seen once, with approximately 2.5% in the top ten. Sequencing was carried out using PBMCs. The receptors here all came from a man aged 50-59 years in good health and CMV-seropositive.

This clone occurred once. V is TRBV5-1 and J is TRBJ2-5; D is uncertain. Trimming took off 7 bases at V and 5 bases at J, with 15 bases between the two ends. Germline CDR1 SGHRS, CDR2 YFSETQ. The CDR3 covers 13 residues. The CDR3 loop reads CASSPRLAETQYF. CDR3 coding DNA: TGCGCCAGCTCCCCGAGGCTGGCGGAGACCCAGTACTTC.

The V gene is TRBV6-5, the J gene TRBJ1-6, with TRBD1 matching 7 bases. The junction had 4 bases not matched to a gene; V was cut back by 0 bases and J by 5 bases. Germline V gene data show CDR1 as MNHEY and CDR2 as SVGAGI. The CDR3 length is 16 residues. The chain's CDR3 is CASSYSDRVHNSPLHF. Here the CDR3 DNA reads TGTGCCAGCAGTTACTCCGACAGGGTCCATAATTCACCCCTCCACTTT.

The rearrangement links TRBV6-4 to TRBJ2-7; D may be TRBD2 (6 bases). V was clipped by 4 bases and J by 2 bases, with 15 bases between them. CDR3 length equals 15 residues. The germline V gene encodes CDR1 MRHNA and CDR2 SNTAGT. Written as DNA, the CDR3 is TGTGCCAGCAGTGTTGAGTCGGGGGTTCCCTACGAGCAGTACTTC. This gives the protein CASSVESGVPYEQYF.

The CDR3 bases are TGTGCCACAGAAGGTGGACAGCGCTACAATGAGCAGTTCTTC. It codes for CATEGGQRYNEQFF. The V call is TRBV2, the J call TRBJ2-1; perhaps TRBD1 as D (6 bases). The germline V and J ends were trimmed by 10 bases and 3 bases, with 16 bases remaining between them. Per the germline V gene, CDR1 is SNHLY and CDR2 is FYNNEI. The CDR3 extends over 14 amino acids. The whole variable domain, remainder taken from reference TRBV2 and TRBJ2-1, is EPEVTQTPSHQVTQMGQEVILRCVPISNHLYFYWYRQILGQKVEFLVSFYNNEISEKSEIFDDQFSVERPDGSNFTLKIRSTKLEDSAMYFCATEGGQRYNEQFFGPGTRLTVL.

The chain employs TRBV25-1 and TRBJ2-3; TRBD1 matches at 10 bases. CDR1 is MGHDK, CDR2 SYGVNS, per germline. CDR3 length: 18 amino acids. Trimming removed 4 bases from V and 1 base from J; junction bases left unmatched: 11. In DNA, the CDR3 is TGTGCCAGCAGTGGACTATCCGGGACAGGGGTAGGCACAGATACGCAGTATTTT. Translating gives CASSGLSGTGVGTDTQYF.

This chain joins TRBV29-1 and TRBJ2-1, with D possibly being TRBD2 (6 bases). The ends were cut back, 7 bases at V and 3 bases at J, with 16 bases in the middle. The germline V gene encodes CDR1 SQVTM and CDR2 ANQGSEA. The CDR3 consists of 14 residues. In DNA, the CDR3 is TGCAGCGCCAAAGGGACTGGAGACTACAATGAGCAGTTCTTC. Its protein is CSAKGTGDYNEQFF.

The chain recombines TRBV5-1 with TRBJ1-1; D possibly corresponds to TRBD1 (6 bases). Per germline, CDR1 SGHRS and CDR2 YFSETQ. The CDR3 length is 14 residues. Trimming cost V 0 bases and J 1 base, with 7 bases left between them. Here the CDR3 reads CASSLGGGNTEAFF. In DNA, the CDR3 is TGCGCCAGCAGCTTGGGAGGGGGGAACACTGAAGCTTTCTTT.

This clone was detected only a few times. The V gene is TRBV5-1, the J gene TRBJ2-7, with D tentatively TRBD2 (6 bases). This CDR3 spans 13 amino acids. The germline V gene encodes CDR1 SGHRS and CDR2 YFSETQ. V shed 3 bases and J shed 1 base, with 8 bases lying between them. This chain's CDR3 is CASSYAGSYEQYF. Written as DNA, the CDR3 is TGCGCCAGCAGCTATGCGGGGTCCTACGAGCAGTACTTC. Together with reference TRBV5-1 and TRBJ2-7, the CDR3 gives the full variable domain: KAGVTQTPRYLIKTRGQQVTLSCSPISGHRSVSWYQQTPGQGLQFLFEYFSETQRNKGNFPGRFSGRQFSNSRSEMNVSTLELGDSALYLCASSYAGSYEQYFGPGTRLTVT.

The gene calls are TRBV6-1 and TRBJ2-3; 10 nucleotides line up with TRBD2. Germline V gene data show CDR1 as MNHNS and CDR2 as SASEGT. J was trimmed by 3 bases and V by 6 bases; bases with no gene match: 6. The CDR3 is 15 amino acids. CDR3 in DNA: TGTGCCAGCAGCACAAGGACTAGCGGAACAGATACGCAGTATTTT. This encodes CASSTRTSGTDTQYF.

This clone was observed a handful of times. Additional DNA sequences in this sample encode the identical CDR3. The chain couples TRBV5-4 to TRBJ2-3; TRBD2 agrees at 13 bases. The V gene's germline CDR1 is SGHNT and CDR2 YYREEE (reference sequence). V shed 5 bases, J shed 2 bases, and the junction held 5 bases outside the gene matches. The CDR3 runs 16 residues. The DNA of the CDR3 is TGTGCCAGCAGTCGAGGACTAGCGGGGGTCACAGATACGCAGTATTTT. It codes for CASSRGLAGVTDTQYF.

J is TRBJ2-3 and V is TRBV9; no firm D call. CDR3 length: 14 residues. Trimming removed 0 bases at V and 5 bases at J, with 10 bases between. CDR1 and CDR2 from the germline V gene are SGDLS and YYNGEE. This CDR3 reads CASSVGTARDTQYF. The CDR3 DNA is TGTGCCAGCAGCGTAGGTACCGCCAGAGATACGCAGTATTTT.

The rearrangement links TRBV19 to TRBJ2-3; the D gene is possibly TRBD2 (5 bases). Trimming took 7 bases from V and 0 from J, leaving 11 bases between them. This CDR3 comprises 14 residues. Germline CDR1 LNHDA, CDR2 SQIVND (reference sequence). For the CDR3, the DNA is TGTGCCAGTAAGGAGGCCCTGAGCACAGATACGCAGTATTTT. Its translation is CASKEALSTDTQYF.

The J gene is TRBJ2-7, the V gene TRBV6-1; 7 bases agree with TRBD2. Germline CDR1 and CDR2: MNHNS and SASEGT. Trimming at V came to 2 bases and at J to 1 base, leaving 8 bases not matched to a gene. This CDR3 has 16 amino acids. The CDR3 protein is CASSEYGGITSYEQYF. The CDR3 DNA follows: TGTGCCAGCAGTGAATACGGGGGGATCACTTCCTACGAGCAGTACTTC.

V and J are TRBV27 and TRBJ2-3, with 16 bases fitting TRBD2. Germline CDR1 is MNHEY and CDR2 is SMNVEV (reference sequence). The CDR3 is 20 amino acids. Losses at the gene ends were 5 bases for V and 2 bases for J; bases not matched to a gene: 13. The CDR3 is CASSLALGLAGGLVTDTQYF. The CDR3 DNA reads TGTGCCAGCAGTCTAGCCCTGGGACTAGCGGGGGGGCTGGTCACAGATACGCAGTATTTT.

V is TRBV29-1 and J is TRBJ1-4, with D maybe TRBD1 (6 bases). Trimming removed 4 bases from V and 6 bases from J, with 12 bases in between. Germline V CDR1 and CDR2: SQVTM, ANQGSEA. The CDR3 consists of 13 residues. CDR3 amino acids: CSVVTGRDEKLFF. The DNA of the CDR3 is TGCAGCGTTGTGACAGGCAGGGATGAAAAACTGTTTTTT.

This clone was observed a handful of times. CDR3 sequence (DNA): TGCGCCAGCAGTGGTAGAGCGAACTATGGCTACACCTTC. Its protein product is CASSGRANYGYTF. V gene TRBV23-1 combines with J gene TRBJ1-2; D remains ambiguous. TRBV23-1 is identified as an open reading frame with a role that is uncertain. Trimming left V 5 bases short and J 2 bases short, with 9 bases between. The CDR3 runs to 13 residues.

The chain joins TRBV7-3 to TRBJ2-5, with 7 bases matching TRBD2. The CDR3 loop spans 14 amino acids. Germline V gene lookup returns CDR1 SGHTA and CDR2 FQGTGA. V lost 5 bases and J lost 3; bases outside the gene matches: 6. Here the CDR3 reads CASSETGTKETQYF. The CDR3 nucleotides read TGTGCCAGCAGCGAGACCGGGACTAAAGAGACCCAGTACTTC.

This chain connects TRBV15 to TRBJ2-5; no definite D call. Germline CDR1 reads LNHNV; CDR2 reads YYDKDF (reference sequence). This CDR3 is built from 13 residues. V shed 6 bases and J shed 2 bases, with 10 bases lying between them. The CDR3 protein is CATRTTEQETQYF. The CDR3 DNA reads TGTGCCACCAGAACGACTGAGCAAGAGACCCAGTACTTC.

V and J are TRBV21-1 and TRBJ2-4; the listed D gene, TRBD1, was not tested against the DNA. TRBV21-1 is a documented pseudogene. CDR3 size: 19 residues. CDR3 protein: CASSKVINRSDLAKNIQYF. The CDR3 coding sequence is TGTGCCAGCAGCAAAGTGATAAACAGGAGCGATCTAGCCAAAAACATTCAGTACTTC.

This clone came up once. The rearrangement links TRBV7-8 to TRBJ2-7; D unclear. The V end was cut by 7 bases, the J end by 0 bases, with 4 bases between. Germline CDR1 reads SGHVS; CDR2 reads FQNEAQ. The length of the CDR3 is 11 residues. The CDR3 DNA follows: TGTGCCAGCACCCACTCCTACGAGCAGTACTTC. This translates into CASTHSYEQYF.

The J gene is TRBJ2-6, the V gene TRBV27; 7 bases match TRBD1. V shed 9 bases and J 3 bases; nucleotides not matched to a gene: 5. The CDR3 is 14 residues long. The germline gives CDR1 MNHEY, CDR2 SMNVEV (reference sequence). The CDR3 is CARCQGVGANVLTF. CDR3 nucleotide sequence: TGTGCCAGGTGCCAGGGGGTTGGGGCCAACGTCCTGACTTTC.

The V call is TRBV7-2, the J call TRBJ2-3, with 8 bases matching TRBD2. This CDR3 spans 15 amino acids. Germline CDR1 is SGHTA and CDR2 is FQGNSA. V trimming: 1 base; J trimming: 14 bases; junction bases outside the gene matches: 14. The DNA for the CDR3 is TGTGCCAGCAGCTTAGGGGGGGTCCGGCGGGGGGTCTGGTATTTT. This codes for CASSLGGVRRGVWYF.